This T cell receptor (beta chain) stems from a study of radiation and T cells in renal cell carcinoma. The table came from immunoSEQ multiplex PCR; TCRdb's copy has only in-frame clones and leaves some out. The sample includes tens of thousands of clones, around three quarters of them seen just once. The CDR3 runs to 15 residues. Trimming cost V 2 bases and J 1 base, with 12 bases left between them. Germline-derived CDR1 and CDR2 are SGHNT and YYREEE (reference sequence). This clone was seen a handful of times. Time point defined: blood 2 weeks post-SBRT. The sample's treatment: 15 Gy SBRT to primary tumor, nephrectomy 4 weeks later.

This specimen was blood, taken from a patient whose treatment included radiotherapy and nephrectomy. This chain uses TRBV5-4 with TRBJ1-1, with D tentatively TRBD1 (5 bases). This clonotype was sampled from a man aged 55 to 70 with renal cell carcinoma. The CDR3 nucleotides read TGTGCCAGCAGCTTAGACAGTTATTCGAACACTGAAGCTTTCTTT. Translating gives CASSLDSYSNTEAFF.